Included here is one T cell receptor (beta chain) sequence, with context. The sample holds many counts of this clonotype. Which antigen it targets is not known. Base-call qualities are not available, and no considerably larger clone is one nucleotide away. These data belong to a study of T-cell memory formation after mild COVID-19 (dated by TCRdb to the early 2020s). Some background on the complete study: Most TCR sequence clusters were specific to one of the two donors. In two donors, T-cell clones that expanded and contracted after mild COVID-19 were tracked by sequencing TCRalpha and TCRbeta repertoires over time. Two young, previously healthy adult volunteers, one female and one male, were included in the cohort.

Trimming leaves V shorter by 0 bases and J shorter by 9 bases, with the junction holding 8 bases beyond the gene matches. Measured from the cysteine to the phenylalanine, the CDR3 is 16 residues long. Just CDR3 DNA is preserved here, 48 bases in frame from base 1. Based on the germline V gene, the CDR1 and CDR2 sequences are MGHRA and YSYEKL. Ficoll-Paque density gradient centrifugation was used to isolate PBMCs. What the work shows at the level of the full study, not this receptor alone: Some responding clones were detected in pre-infection memory, suggesting pre-existing cross-reactive memory T cells joined the SARS-CoV-2 response. SARS-CoV-2 specificity was not confirmed for the second-wave clones peaking on day 37. Only two mild cases were covered in the study, and larger cohorts including severe cases with pre-infection samples were considered necessary. Balanced CD4/CD8 phenotypes were observed for clones contracting from day 15 to 85, whereas a bias towards CD4+ was observed for a second wave of clones expanding from day 15 to 37. Contracting CD4+ clones were found mainly in CM and EM memory subsets, while CD8+ clones were enriched in EMRA.

For sequencing, an Illumina NovaSeq 6000 was employed. Using 5'RACE with constant-segment primers, TCRalpha and TCRbeta cDNA libraries were constructed, with sample barcodes and unique molecular identifiers added in the process. RNA was extracted from every sample with Trizol reagent. The libraries were amplified in two PCR steps, and the second step added a second sample barcode and Illumina TruSeq adapters. Sequencing of libraries was performed on an Illumina NovaSeq with 2 x 150 bp paired-end reads. The paper's data handling went like this. With migec v1.2.7, reads were demultiplexed and then collapsed into UMI-guided consensus sequences. Using mixcr v2.1.11, UMI consensuses were aligned to TRA and TRB V and J templates and then assembled into clonotypes. A clonotype was counted as expanded or contracted only if both edgeR and NoisET called the change significant, with noise models trained on biological replicates. For edgeR calls, a false discovery rate-adjusted p below 0.01 and a log2 fold-change threshold of 1 were applied. As an exploratory analysis of dynamics, PCA with hierarchical clustering was applied to max-normalized trajectories of the 1000 most abundant clonotypes. Separately sequenced CD4+ and CD8+ repertoires were used to assign a CD4 or CD8 phenotype to each responding clone. TCRdb reprocessing: public reads trimmed at Q25 with fastp, clones called with MiXCR, in-frame beta chains kept. Identical CDR3 protein sequences are pooled into one entry, listed with their most common genes and DNA. It is TCRdb's table, rather than the study itself, that gives the V and J calls and clone size. In this sample the table shows over 250,000 distinct CDR3 sequences, approximately 15% of which occur a single time. The ten largest make up 22% of the sample.

The chain is encoded by TRBV4-1 joined to TRBJ2-1, with 10 central nucleotides matching TRBD2. The source of this sequence is a man between 18 and 29 years old who had mild COVID-19 (a few samples of this study predate the infection). The sample titles of this study are shuffled in the database, so cell type and time point are left out; the donor was told from shared clones. Source material: PBMCs or a T cell subset sorted from them (not recorded which). CDR3 sequence: CASSQEAAGGPGEQFF. The nucleotide sequence is given as TGCGCCAGCAGCCAAGAGGCAGCGGGGGGGCCTGGTGAGCAGTTCTTC.